Sequencing of this T cell receptor beta chain was carried out in a study of blood T cells in healthy people across ages. Turning to the study itself: Template switching retrieved approximately one barcoded beta molecule for each two T cells.

Regarding the study as a whole: Diversity estimates drawn from one million T cells were deemed underestimates. Unsorted PBMC material precluded a definitive naive versus antigen-experienced comparison.

PCR was performed a second time for about 7 to 11 cycles using a sample-barcoded 5' primer and a J-beta primer mix. MiXCR, applied by TCRdb to the 5' RACE reads, yields one record per CDR3 protein. The data show about 640,000 distinct CDR3 sequences, approximately 59% seen once. This CDR3 region has 13 residues. Germline CDR1 reads DFQATT; CDR2 reads SNEGSKA (reference sequence). V was clipped by 5 bases and J by 6 bases, with 13 bases between them. With regard to this clonotype: Its specificity is not known.

V usage is TRBV20-1 and J usage is TRBJ1-4; TRBD1 might be the D (5 bases). Source material: blood. This sequence was found in a man in his fifties or sixties in good health. The CDR3 region is CSAPRREDEKLFF. The CDR3 nucleotides read TGCAGTGCTCCACGCAGGGAGGATGAAAAACTGTTTTTT.